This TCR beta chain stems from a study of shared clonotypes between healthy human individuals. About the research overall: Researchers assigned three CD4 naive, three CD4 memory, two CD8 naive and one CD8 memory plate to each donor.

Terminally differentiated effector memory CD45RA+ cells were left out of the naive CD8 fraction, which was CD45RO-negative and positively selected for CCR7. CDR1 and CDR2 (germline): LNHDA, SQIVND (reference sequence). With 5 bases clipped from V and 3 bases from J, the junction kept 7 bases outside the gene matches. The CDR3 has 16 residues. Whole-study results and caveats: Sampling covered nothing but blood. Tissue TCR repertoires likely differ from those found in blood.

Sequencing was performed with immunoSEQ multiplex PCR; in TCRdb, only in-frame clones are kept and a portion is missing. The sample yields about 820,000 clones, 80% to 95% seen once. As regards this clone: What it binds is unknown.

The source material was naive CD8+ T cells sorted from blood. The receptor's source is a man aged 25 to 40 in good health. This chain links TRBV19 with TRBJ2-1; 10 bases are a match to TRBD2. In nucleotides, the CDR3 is TGTGCCAGTAGTCCCCTTAGCGGGGGGAACTACAATGAGCAGTTCTTC. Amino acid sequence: CASSPLSGGNYNEQFF.